A selection of T cell receptor beta chains follows, all from one sample in a study of blood T cell repertoires in COVID-19. Method: immunoSEQ multiplex PCR; TCRdb's copy keeps in-frame clones and lacks some. The repertoire has some 150,000 clones, 75% to 85% of them found once; the top ten carry 13% to 15%. The sample taken for sequencing was PBMCs or T cells enriched from blood (not recorded which). The receptors stem from a man aged 45 to 65 who had recovered from COVID-19. Both conserved end residues are part of each CDR3. The D gene is left open where the match is weak. Clone size is not always given. Where it is, it says once, few, many or a class for expanded clones.

>.|.|TRBJ1-4|TRBV3-1/TRBV3-2
CASSQVGRVEKLFF
TGTGCCAGCAGCCAAGTGGGGAGGGTTGAAAAACTGTTTTTT
>.|TRBD1|TRBJ2-1|TRBV5-1
CASSSTGGPYNEQFF
TGCGCCAGCAGCTCCACAGGGGGCCCCTACAATGAGCAGTTCTTC
>.|.|TRBJ1-1|TRBV5-1
CASSLTGAQRNTEAFF
TGCGCCAGCAGCTTGACTGGGGCCCAGAGGAACACTGAAGCTTTCTTT
>.|.|TRBJ1-4|TRBV7-9
CASSYSQGRGEKLFF
TGTGCCAGCAGCTATTCACAGGGACGGGGTGAAAAACTGTTTTTT
>.|.|TRBJ1-4|TRBV20-1
CSTGSNEKLFF
TGCAGTACAGGGTCGAATGAAAAACTGTTTTTT
>.|.|TRBJ1-2|TRBV3-1/TRBV3-2
CASSQDRIQGNYGYTF
TGTGCCAGCAGCCAAGATAGGATACAGGGCAACTATGGCTACACCTTC
>.|.|TRBJ1-6|TRBV5-1
CASSLGTGKNSPLHF
TGCGCCAGCAGCTTGGGAACGGGGAAGAATTCACCCCTCCACTTT
>.|.|TRBJ2-1|TRBV30
CAWSTRTGYNEQFF
TGTGCCTGGAGTACCCGCACAGGGTACAATGAGCAGTTCTTC
>once|TRBD2|TRBJ2-5|TRBV5-1
CASSRSGGYQETQYF
TGCGCCAGCAGCCGTAGCGGGGGCTATCAAGAGACCCAGTACTTC
>.|TRBD2|TRBJ2-7|TRBV28
CASSLAGGGGREQYF
TGTGCCAGCAGTTTAGCCGGGGGGGGTGGTCGCGAGCAGTACTTC
>.|.|TRBJ1-6|TRBV30
CAWKWQGTLGVSPLHF
TGTGCCTGGAAGTGGCAAGGGACTCTCGGGGTTTCACCCCTCCACTTT
>.|.|TRBJ2-1|TRBV4-1
CASSQDPGQSYNEQFF
TGCGCCAGCAGCCAAGATCCGGGACAATCCTACAATGAGCAGTTCTTC
>.|.|TRBJ2-7|TRBV2
CASRDSGSSYEQYF
TGTGCCAGCAGGGACTCTGGGAGCTCCTACGAGCAGTACTTC
>.|TRBD2|TRBJ2-7|TRBV19
CASSIIAGASGGYEQYF
TGTGCCAGTAGTATCATCGCGGGGGCTAGCGGGGGCTACGAGCAGTACTTC
>.|TRBD2|TRBJ2-3|TRBV5-1
CASSLAGRPSTDTQYF
TGCGCCAGCAGCTTGGCCGGGAGGCCTAGCACAGATACGCAGTATTTT
>.|TRBD1|TRBJ2-7|TRBV14
CASSRQGPSVYEQYF
TGTGCCAGCAGTCGACAGGGGCCCTCGGTCTACGAGCAGTACTTC
>few|TRBD1|TRBJ1-1|TRBV10-3
CAIRNRQGLNTEAFF
TGTGCCATCAGAAACAGACAGGGGCTGAACACTGAAGCTTTCTTT
>.|TRBD1|TRBJ2-7|TRBV3-1/TRBV3-2
CASGPTGVLVEQYF
TGTGCCAGCGGTCCGACAGGGGTCTTAGTAGAGCAGTACTTC
>.|.|TRBJ2-7|TRBV30
CAWDRAYEQYF
TGTGCCTGGGACCGAGCCTACGAGCAGTACTTC
>once|TRBD1|TRBJ2-2|TRBV2
CASSDGQGATGELFF
TGTGCCAGCAGTGATGGACAGGGGGCCACCGGGGAGCTGTTTTTT
>.|.|TRBJ1-1|TRBV27
CATSRDTFSSNTEAFF
TGTGCCACCTCGAGGGACACCTTTTCCTCAAACACTGAAGCTTTCTTT
>once|.|TRBJ1-2|TRBV4-1
CASSQELGGYTF
TGCGCCAGCAGCCAAGAACTCGGGGGCTACACCTTC
>.|.|TRBJ1-3|TRBV7-9
CASSPTPGNTIYF
TGTGCCAGCAGTCCTACCCCTGGAAACACCATATATTTT